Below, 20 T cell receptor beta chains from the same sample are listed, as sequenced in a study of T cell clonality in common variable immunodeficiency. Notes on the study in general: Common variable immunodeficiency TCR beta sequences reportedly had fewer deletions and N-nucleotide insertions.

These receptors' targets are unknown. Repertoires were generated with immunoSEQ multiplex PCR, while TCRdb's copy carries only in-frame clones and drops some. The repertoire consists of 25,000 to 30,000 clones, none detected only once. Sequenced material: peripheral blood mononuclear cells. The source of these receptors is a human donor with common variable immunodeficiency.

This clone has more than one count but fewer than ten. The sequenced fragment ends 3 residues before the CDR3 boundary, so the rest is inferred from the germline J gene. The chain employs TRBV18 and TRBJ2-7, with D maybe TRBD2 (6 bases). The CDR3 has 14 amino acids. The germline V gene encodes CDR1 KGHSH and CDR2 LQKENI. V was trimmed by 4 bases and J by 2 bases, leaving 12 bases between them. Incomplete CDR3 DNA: TGTGCCAGCTCACGCGGGACTGGGACCTACGAG. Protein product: CASSRGTGTYE. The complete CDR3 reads CASSRGTGTYEQYF. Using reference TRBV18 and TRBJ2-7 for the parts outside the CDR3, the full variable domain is NAGVMQNPRHLVRRRGQEARLRCSPMKGHSHVYWYRQLPEEGLKFMVYLQKENIIDESGMPKERFSAEFPKEGPSILRIQQVVRGDSAAYFCASSRGTGTYEQYFGPGTRLTVT.

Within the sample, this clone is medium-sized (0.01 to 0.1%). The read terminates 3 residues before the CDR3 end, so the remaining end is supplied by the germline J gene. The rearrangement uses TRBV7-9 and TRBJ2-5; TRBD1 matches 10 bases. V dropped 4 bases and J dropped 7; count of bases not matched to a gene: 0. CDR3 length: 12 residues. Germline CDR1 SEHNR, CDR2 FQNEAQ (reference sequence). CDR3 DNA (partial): TGTGCCAGCAGCTGGGACAGGGGGACC. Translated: CASSWDRGT. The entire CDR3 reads CASSWDRGTQYF.

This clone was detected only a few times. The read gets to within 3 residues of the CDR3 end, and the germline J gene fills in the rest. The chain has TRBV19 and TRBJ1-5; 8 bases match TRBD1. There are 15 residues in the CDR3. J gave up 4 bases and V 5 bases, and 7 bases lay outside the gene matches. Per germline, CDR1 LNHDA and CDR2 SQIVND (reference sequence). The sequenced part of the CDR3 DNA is TGTGCCAGTAGTTACACTAGACAGGGGAATCAGCCC. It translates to CASSYTRQGNQP. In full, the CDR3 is CASSYTRQGNQPQHF.

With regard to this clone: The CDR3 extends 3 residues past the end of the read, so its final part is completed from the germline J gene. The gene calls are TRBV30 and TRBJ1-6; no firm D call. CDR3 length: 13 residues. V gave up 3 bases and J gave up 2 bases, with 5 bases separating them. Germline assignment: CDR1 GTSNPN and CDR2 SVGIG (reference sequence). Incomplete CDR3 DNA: TGTGCCTGGAGGCGGACCTATAATTCACCC. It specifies CAWRRTYNSP. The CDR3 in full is CAWRRTYNSPLHF.

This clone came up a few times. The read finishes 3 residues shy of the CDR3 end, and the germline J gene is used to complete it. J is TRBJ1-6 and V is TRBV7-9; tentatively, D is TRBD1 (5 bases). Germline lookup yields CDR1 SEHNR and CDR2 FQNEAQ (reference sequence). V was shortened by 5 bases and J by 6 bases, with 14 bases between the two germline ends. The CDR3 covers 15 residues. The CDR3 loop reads CASSPQGGANSPLHF. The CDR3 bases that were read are TGTGCCAGCAGCCCCCAAGGAGGGGCTAATTCACCC.

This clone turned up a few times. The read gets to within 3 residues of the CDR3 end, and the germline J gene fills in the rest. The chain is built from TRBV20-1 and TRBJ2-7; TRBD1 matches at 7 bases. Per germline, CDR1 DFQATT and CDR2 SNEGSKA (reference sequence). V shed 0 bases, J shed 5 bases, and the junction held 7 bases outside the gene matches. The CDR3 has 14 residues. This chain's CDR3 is CSARDADRFHEQYF. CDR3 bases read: TGCAGTGCTAGAGATGCGGACAGGTTCCACGAG.

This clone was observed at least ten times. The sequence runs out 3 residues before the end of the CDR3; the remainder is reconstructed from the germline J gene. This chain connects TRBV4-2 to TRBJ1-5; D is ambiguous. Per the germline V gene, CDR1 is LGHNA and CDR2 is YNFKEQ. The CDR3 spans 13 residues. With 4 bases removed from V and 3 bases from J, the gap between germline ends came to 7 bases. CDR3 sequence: CASSPGPNQPQHF. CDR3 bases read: TGTGCCAGCAGCCCTGGGCCCAATCAGCCC.

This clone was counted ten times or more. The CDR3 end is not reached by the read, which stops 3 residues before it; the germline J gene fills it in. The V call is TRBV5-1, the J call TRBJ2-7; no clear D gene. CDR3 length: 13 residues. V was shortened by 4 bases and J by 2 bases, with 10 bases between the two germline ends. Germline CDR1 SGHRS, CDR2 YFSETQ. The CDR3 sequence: CASSGLIAYEQYF. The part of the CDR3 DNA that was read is TGCGCCAGCAGCGGGCTCATAGCCTACGAG.

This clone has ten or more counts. The CDR3 is CSAREETGSNQPQHF. CDR3 bases read: TGCAGTGCTAGAGAGGAGACAGGGAGCAATCAGCCC. This chain uses TRBV20-1 with TRBJ1-5, with 7 nucleotides matching TRBD1. The read terminates 3 residues before the CDR3 end, so the remaining end is supplied by the germline J gene. The CDR3 loop spans 15 amino acids. The trim removed 0 bases at V and 1 base at J, leaving 3 bases unmatched. Germline V lookup: CDR1 DFQATT, CDR2 SNEGSKA (reference sequence).

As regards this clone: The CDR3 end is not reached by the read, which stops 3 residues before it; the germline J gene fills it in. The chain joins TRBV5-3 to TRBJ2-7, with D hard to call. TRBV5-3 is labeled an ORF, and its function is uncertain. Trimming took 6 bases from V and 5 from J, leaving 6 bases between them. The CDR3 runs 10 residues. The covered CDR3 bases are TGTGCCAGAATAAGGGACGAG. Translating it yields CARIRDE. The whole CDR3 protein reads CARIRDEQYF.

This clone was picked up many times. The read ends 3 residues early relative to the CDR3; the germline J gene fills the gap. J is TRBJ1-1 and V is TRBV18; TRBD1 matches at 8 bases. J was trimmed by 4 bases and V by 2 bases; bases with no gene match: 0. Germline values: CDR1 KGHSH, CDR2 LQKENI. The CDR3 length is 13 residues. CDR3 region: CASSPGQGTEAFF. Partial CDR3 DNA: TGTGCCAGCTCACCAGGACAGGGCACTGAA.

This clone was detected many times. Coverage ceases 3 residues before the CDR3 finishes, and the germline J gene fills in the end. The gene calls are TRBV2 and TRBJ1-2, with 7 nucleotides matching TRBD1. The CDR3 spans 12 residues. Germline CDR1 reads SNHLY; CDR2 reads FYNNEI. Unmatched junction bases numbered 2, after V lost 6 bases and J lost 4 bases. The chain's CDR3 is CASRGQLYGYTF. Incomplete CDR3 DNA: TGTGCCAGCAGGGGACAGCTCTATGGC.

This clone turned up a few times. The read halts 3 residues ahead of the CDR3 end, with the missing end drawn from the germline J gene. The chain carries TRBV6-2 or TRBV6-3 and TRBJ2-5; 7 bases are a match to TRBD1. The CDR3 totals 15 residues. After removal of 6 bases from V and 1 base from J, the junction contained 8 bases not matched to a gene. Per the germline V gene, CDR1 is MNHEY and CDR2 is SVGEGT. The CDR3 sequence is CASRTGQNFQETQYF. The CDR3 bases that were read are TGTGCCAGCAGAACGGGACAGAATTTCCAAGAGACC.

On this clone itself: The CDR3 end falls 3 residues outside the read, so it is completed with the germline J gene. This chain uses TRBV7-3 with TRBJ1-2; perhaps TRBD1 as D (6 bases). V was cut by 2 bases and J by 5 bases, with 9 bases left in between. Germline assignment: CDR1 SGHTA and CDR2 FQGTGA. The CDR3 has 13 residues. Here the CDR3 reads CASSLWTAYGYTF. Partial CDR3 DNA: TGTGCCAGCAGCTTATGGACAGCTTATGGC.

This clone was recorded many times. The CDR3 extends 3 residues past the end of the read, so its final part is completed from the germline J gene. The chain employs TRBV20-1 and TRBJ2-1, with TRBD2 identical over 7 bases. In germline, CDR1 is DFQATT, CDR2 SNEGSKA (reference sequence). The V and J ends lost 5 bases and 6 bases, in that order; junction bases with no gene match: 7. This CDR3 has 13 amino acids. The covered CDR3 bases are TGCAGTGCTTCGGGGGGTACTAGCAATGAG. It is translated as CSASGGTSNE. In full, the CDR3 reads CSASGGTSNEQFF.

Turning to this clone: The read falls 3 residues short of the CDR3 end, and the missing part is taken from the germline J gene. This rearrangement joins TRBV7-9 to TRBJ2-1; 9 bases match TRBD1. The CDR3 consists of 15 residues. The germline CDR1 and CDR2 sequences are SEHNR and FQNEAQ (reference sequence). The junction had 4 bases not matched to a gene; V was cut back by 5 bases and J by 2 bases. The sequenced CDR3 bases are TGTGCCAGCAGCCCCGGGGACAGGGCCTACAATGAG. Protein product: CASSPGDRAYNE. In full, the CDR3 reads CASSPGDRAYNEQFF.

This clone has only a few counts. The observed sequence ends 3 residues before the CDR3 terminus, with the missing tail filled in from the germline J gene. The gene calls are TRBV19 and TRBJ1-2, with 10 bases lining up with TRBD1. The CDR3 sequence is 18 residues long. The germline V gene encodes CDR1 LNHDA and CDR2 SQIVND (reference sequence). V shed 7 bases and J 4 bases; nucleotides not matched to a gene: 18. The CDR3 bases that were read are TGTGCCAGTACCCCGCGGGCTGGCGGGACAGGGGCATCCTATGGC. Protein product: CASTPRAGGTGASYG. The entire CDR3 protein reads CASTPRAGGTGASYGYTF.

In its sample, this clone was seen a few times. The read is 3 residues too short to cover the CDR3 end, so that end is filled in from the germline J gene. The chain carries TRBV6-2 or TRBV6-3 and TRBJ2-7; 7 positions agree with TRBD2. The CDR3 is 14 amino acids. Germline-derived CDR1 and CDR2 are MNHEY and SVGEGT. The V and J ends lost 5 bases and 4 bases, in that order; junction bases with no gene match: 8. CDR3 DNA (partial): TGTGCCAGCAGTCGGACTAGAGGGGATTACGAG. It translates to CASSRTRGDYE. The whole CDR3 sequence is CASSRTRGDYEQYF.

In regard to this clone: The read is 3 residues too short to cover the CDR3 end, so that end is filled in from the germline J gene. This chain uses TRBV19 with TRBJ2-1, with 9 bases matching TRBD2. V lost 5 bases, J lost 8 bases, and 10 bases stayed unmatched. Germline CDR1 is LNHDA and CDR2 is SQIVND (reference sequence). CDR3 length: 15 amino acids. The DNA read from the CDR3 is TGTGCCAGTAGTCTACCCGGGACTAGCTCCTATGAG. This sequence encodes CASSLPGTSSYE. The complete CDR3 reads CASSLPGTSSYEQFF.

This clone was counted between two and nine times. CDR3 sequence: CASSPNLLTGDFGETQYF. CDR3 bases read: TGTGCCAGTAGTCCCAACCTTTTGACAGGGGACTTTGGAGAGACC. J is TRBJ2-5 and V is TRBV19; TRBD1 aligns across 8 bases. Coverage ceases 3 residues before the CDR3 finishes, and the germline J gene fills in the end. The CDR3 is 18 residues long. V dropped 5 bases and J dropped 4; count of bases not matched to a gene: 18. Germline V CDR1 and CDR2: LNHDA, SQIVND (reference sequence).